These T cell receptor beta chains were read from a single sample in a study of CD39 and CD103 CD8 tumor-infiltrating T cells. Profiling relied on immunoSEQ multiplex PCR, and the TCRdb table lists in-frame clones only, not all of them. This sample carries roughly 3,000 clones, about four fifths of them seen once, and the ten largest clones take roughly a fifth. The sequencing input was CD39- CD103- CD8+ T cells sorted from the tumor. The receptor set was obtained from a human donor with head and neck squamous cell carcinoma. CDR3s include the opening cysteine and the closing phenylalanine or tryptophan. A D gene is named only where the DNA matches it firmly.

D	V	J	length	CDR3
TRBD1	TRBV5-4	TRBJ1-2	16	CASSPPGQGVPYGYTF
TRBD1	TRBV2	TRBJ1-2	14	CASTDRGLWDGYTF
-	TRBV29-1	TRBJ2-1	15	CSVENGSPRYNEQFF
TRBD1	TRBV4-1	TRBJ2-3	15	CASSRGTGATDTQYF
-	TRBV4-1	TRBJ1-1	16	CASSAEGGTPGTEAFF
-	TRBV2	TRBJ1-6	15	CASSEAHSGGSPLHF
-	TRBV7-9	TRBJ2-7	15	CASSLVVDWSYEQYF
TRBD2	TRBV30	TRBJ2-1	14	CAWSVSGGFDEQFF
-	TRBV19	TRBJ2-3	14	CASSIAGGTDTQYF
TRBD2	TRBV4-1	TRBJ2-3	16	CASSQLAGGSTDTQYF
-	TRBV14	TRBJ2-2	16	CASSQTDSLNTGELFF
-	TRBV2	TRBJ2-7	10	CATTGHEQYF
TRBD1	TRBV30	TRBJ2-1	15	CAWSADRGPYNEQFF
-	TRBV5-1	TRBJ1-6	20	CASSLKGKGQGSSYNSPLHF
-	TRBV30	TRBJ2-7	13	CAWSDGVGYEQYF
-	TRBV15	TRBJ2-2	17	CATSLPPAGSPTGELFF
-	TRBV7-2	TRBJ2-1	15	CASSLEGQGEDEQFF
-	TRBV4-1	TRBJ1-5	18	CASSQDFIGTYSNQPQHF
TRBD1	TRBV30	TRBJ2-7	14	CAWSPGTAPYEQYF
TRBD1	TRBV10-3	TRBJ2-7	13	CAIRGDSSYEQYF
-	TRBV5-1	TRBJ1-3	14	CASSPYSSGNTIYF
-	TRBV27	TRBJ1-4	14	CASSLGRFNEKLFF
-	TRBV4-1	TRBJ1-5	15	CASSQGEGGGQPQHF
-	TRBV9	TRBJ1-5	14	CASSVGGPNQPQHF
-	TRBV18	TRBJ2-5	14	CASSPRQLEETQYF
TRBD1	TRBV30	TRBJ2-7	13	CAWSLGQGAEQYF
-	TRBV15	TRBJ2-6	16	CATSSSRGGGANVLTF
TRBD1	TRBV6-4	TRBJ1-2	15	CASSADEGARDGYTF
-	TRBV27	TRBJ2-7	13	CASSWDTVGEQYF
-	TRBV4-3	TRBJ1-2	15	CASSQDREVYYGYTF
-	TRBV5-4	TRBJ1-2	17	CASSFPQGPPRDYGYTF
TRBD1	TRBV10-2	TRBJ1-2	15	CASSRATDRGSGYTF
-	TRBV7-2	TRBJ2-5	13	CASSTGTERTQYF
TRBD1	TRBV9	TRBJ2-2	17	CASSPSWTGEGTGELFF
-	TRBV9	TRBJ2-3	14	CASSAYGSTDTQYF
TRBD2	TRBV4-2	TRBJ2-2	16	CASGSWTSGGTGELFF
-	TRBV7-9	TRBJ1-1	17	CASSLDVGGPKNTEAFF
-	TRBV27	TRBJ1-4	16	CASSLKVFTADEKLFF
TRBD1	TRBV7-9	TRBJ1-4	15	CASSLRQGHNEKLFF
-	TRBV10-2	TRBJ1-1	13	CASSETVNTEAFF
TRBD1	TRBV7-2	TRBJ2-1	15	CASSRGQGGYRGQFF
-	TRBV7-9	TRBJ2-1	15	CASSPLGGARGEQFF
-	TRBV2	TRBJ2-1	15	CASSDLGSTSNEQFF